The rows below give T cell receptor beta chains drawn from one sample of a study of T-cell reconstitution after alpha-beta-depleted transplantation in children. Via MiXCR, TCRdb re-called the PCR reads, giving one row per CDR3 protein. The profile shows a few hundred thousand distinct CDR3 sequences, approximately 12% of them singletons. Sequences were derived from PBMCs from the stem cell graft donor, sampled from the stem cell graft. Receptors originate from a human donor who donated a stem cell graft to a child with combined immunodeficiency. The CDR3 runs from the conserved cysteine through the conserved F or W. Fields, in order: CDR3 DNA, CDR3 protein, D gene, clone size, J gene, V gene. A D gene is named only where the DNA matches it firmly. Expanded clones get a size class; other rows say once, few or many, or leave the size out.

DNA: TGTGCCATCTATCTAGCGGGAACCGGGGAGCTGTTTTTT
CDR3: CAIYLAGTGELFF
D: TRBD2
size: many
J: TRBJ2-2
V: TRBV10-3

DNA: TGTGCCATCACGCGGGGTAGCACAGATACGCAGTATTTT
CDR3: CAITRGSTDTQYF
D: -
size: -
J: TRBJ2-3
V: TRBV10-3

DNA: TGTGCCAGCAGCTTAGCAGGCCCCACAGATACGCAGTATTTT
CDR3: CASSLAGPTDTQYF
D: -
size: many
J: TRBJ2-3
V: TRBV11-2

DNA: TGCAGTGCTAGAGATCTAAGGGGGGTGTACGAGCAGTACTTC
CDR3: CSARDLRGVYEQYF
D: -
size: few
J: TRBJ2-7
V: TRBV20-1

DNA: TGCAGTGCCACGATGCGGGACCTAAACTCCTACGAGCAGTACTTC
CDR3: CSATMRDLNSYEQYF
D: -
size: many
J: TRBJ2-7
V: TRBV20-1

DNA: TGTGCCACCGCTGCCGGGACAGGGGGGCAGCCCCAGCATTTT
CDR3: CATAAGTGGQPQHF
D: TRBD1
size: many
J: TRBJ1-5
V: TRBV12-3/TRBV12-4

DNA: TGTGCCAGCAGGCCCCCAGGGGGGACCTACGAGCAGTACTTC
CDR3: CASRPPGGTYEQYF
D: -
size: many
J: TRBJ2-7
V: TRBV27

DNA: TGTGCCATCGGCTCCGGGATTCGCTGGAACTACGAGCAGTACTTC
CDR3: CAIGSGIRWNYEQYF
D: -
size: -
J: TRBJ2-7
V: TRBV7-9

DNA: TGCAGTGCTAGAATGGGACAGGGGGGGACCTATGAGCAGTACTTC
CDR3: CSARMGQGGTYEQYF
D: TRBD1
size: -
J: TRBJ2-7
V: TRBV20-1

DNA: TGTGCCATCAGTGAGTCTGCGGGGACTGAAGCTTTCTTT
CDR3: CAISESAGTEAFF
D: -
size: -
J: TRBJ1-1
V: TRBV10-3

DNA: TGTGCCAGCAGTACCGGGACTAGCGGGATGGAGACCCAGTACTTC
CDR3: CASSTGTSGMETQYF
D: TRBD2
size: many
J: TRBJ2-5
V: TRBV12-3/TRBV12-4

DNA: TGTGCCAGCAGCCCCGGGCCTAGCGGTCGCAATGAGCAGTTCTTC
CDR3: CASSPGPSGRNEQFF
D: TRBD2
size: -
J: TRBJ2-1
V: TRBV4-2

DNA: TGTGCCAGCACCCGGGGGATGAACACTGAAGCTTTCTTT
CDR3: CASTRGMNTEAFF
D: -
size: few
J: TRBJ1-1
V: TRBV6-6

DNA: TGTGCCAGCAGGGGATTCGGGGAGACCCAGTACTTC
CDR3: CASRGFGETQYF
D: -
size: few
J: TRBJ2-5
V: TRBV5-4

DNA: TGCGCCAGCAGCTCCCAGGGGGCGGGCGCAGATACGCAGTTTTTT
CDR3: CASSSQGAGADTQFF
D: TRBD1
size: -
J: TRBJ2-3
V: TRBV5-1

DNA: TGTGCCAGCAGTCTACGTGGGGGGAAGGCCGGGGAGCTGTTTTTT
CDR3: CASSLRGGKAGELFF
D: -
size: many
J: TRBJ2-2
V: TRBV12-3/TRBV12-4

DNA: TGTGCCAGCAGTTTACGAGGAACCTACGAGCAGTACTTC
CDR3: CASSLRGTYEQYF
D: -
size: many
J: TRBJ2-7
V: TRBV12-3/TRBV12-4

DNA: TGCAGCGTTGGGACAGGGGATGGTCAGCCCCAGCATTTT
CDR3: CSVGTGDGQPQHF
D: TRBD1
size: -
J: TRBJ1-5
V: TRBV29-1

DNA: TGCAGTGCTAGAGAGATGAACACTGAAGCTTTCTTT
CDR3: CSAREMNTEAFF
D: -
size: once
J: TRBJ1-1
V: TRBV20-1

DNA: TGTGCCAGCAGTCCGTCCGGGCGGGGGACCGGGGAGCTGTTTTTT
CDR3: CASSPSGRGTGELFF
D: TRBD2
size: -
J: TRBJ2-2
V: TRBV12-3/TRBV12-4

DNA: TGCAGCGCGGGACTAGCGGGCAATACCTACGAGCAGTACTTC
CDR3: CSAGLAGNTYEQYF
D: TRBD2
size: many
J: TRBJ2-7
V: TRBV29-1

DNA: TGTGCCAGCAGTTTAGCGGAAAGGGGCTACGAGCAGTACTTC
CDR3: CASSLAERGYEQYF
D: -
size: few
J: TRBJ2-7
V: TRBV27

DNA: TGTGCCAGCAGCTTAAATCGACTAAGGGACTACAATGAGCAGTTCTTC
CDR3: CASSLNRLRDYNEQFF
D: -
size: -
J: TRBJ2-1
V: TRBV7-8

DNA: TGTGCCAGCAGGACCGGGCCCCAGAGTGGCGAGCTGTTTTTT
CDR3: CASRTGPQSGELFF
D: -
size: many
J: TRBJ2-2
V: TRBV7-2

DNA: TGCGCCAGCAGCCAAGTTGGCCTAGCGGGAATGGGTGAGCAGTTCTTC
CDR3: CASSQVGLAGMGEQFF
D: TRBD2
size: many
J: TRBJ2-1
V: TRBV4-3

DNA: TGTGCCAGCAGTTTTGGGACAGGCTTCCACAATGAGCAGTTCTTC
CDR3: CASSFGTGFHNEQFF
D: TRBD1
size: -
J: TRBJ2-1
V: TRBV12-3/TRBV12-4

DNA: TGCAGCGTTGAAGGAGTTTGGGGGGGCACTGAAGCTTTCTTT
CDR3: CSVEGVWGGTEAFF
D: -
size: -
J: TRBJ1-1
V: TRBV29-1

DNA: TGTGCCAGCAGCCTGCGGCCGGCAGGGCGGGTCGATACTAATGAAAAACTGTTTTTT
CDR3: CASSLRPAGRVDTNEKLFF
D: -
size: many
J: TRBJ1-4
V: TRBV4-2

DNA: TGTGCCAGCAGCGAGCGGGGGAGCACAGATACGCAGTATTTT
CDR3: CASSERGSTDTQYF
D: TRBD2
size: -
J: TRBJ2-3
V: TRBV6-1

DNA: TGTGCCAGCAGCCCACAGGGGCTAACGAACAATGAGCAGTTCTTC
CDR3: CASSPQGLTNNEQFF
D: TRBD1
size: many
J: TRBJ2-1
V: TRBV12-3/TRBV12-4

DNA: TGTGCTAGTGGTTGGGCTGGGAATGAGCAGTTCTTC
CDR3: CASGWAGNEQFF
D: -
size: many
J: TRBJ2-1
V: TRBV12-5

DNA: TGTGCCAGCAGCCCCGAAGATCGGGCCTACGAGCAGTACTTC
CDR3: CASSPEDRAYEQYF
D: -
size: -
J: TRBJ2-7
V: TRBV12-3/TRBV12-4

DNA: TGTGCCATCAGTGAGTCTAGACTCGGAGGAACCTACGAGCAGTACTTC
CDR3: CAISESRLGGTYEQYF
D: -
size: -
J: TRBJ2-7
V: TRBV10-3

DNA: TGTGCCACCAGCGGAACAGGGGGCGGTGAGACCCAGTACTTC
CDR3: CATSGTGGGETQYF
D: TRBD1
size: -
J: TRBJ2-5
V: TRBV24-1

DNA: TGCGCCAGCAGCTCCCAGGGGAGCAGCACTGAAGCTTTCTTT
CDR3: CASSSQGSSTEAFF
D: -
size: -
J: TRBJ1-1
V: TRBV5-1

DNA: TGTGCCAGCAGCAACCGCGCAGAGCCCGCGACCCAGTACTTC
CDR3: CASSNRAEPATQYF
D: -
size: -
J: TRBJ2-5
V: TRBV7-2

DNA: TGCGCCAGCATCTCTGGAGGAGGGGAGCAGTTCTTC
CDR3: CASISGGGEQFF
D: -
size: few
J: TRBJ2-1
V: TRBV5-1

DNA: TGCGCCAGCAGCTTGGATGGAGGGGAGGTGGCTGAAGCTTTCTTT
CDR3: CASSLDGGEVAEAFF
D: -
size: few
J: TRBJ1-1
V: TRBV5-1

DNA: TGCGCCAGCAGCCAAGATAAGGCAGCGGGCACTGAAGCTTTCTTT
CDR3: CASSQDKAAGTEAFF
D: -
size: -
J: TRBJ1-1
V: TRBV4-1

DNA: TGTGCCAGCAGCCAGACAGGGTTGGGAGAGACCCAGTACTTC
CDR3: CASSQTGLGETQYF
D: TRBD1
size: -
J: TRBJ2-5
V: TRBV13

DNA: TGTGCCAGCAGCGTAGGACAGGGGGTAGATACTGAAGCTTTCTTT
CDR3: CASSVGQGVDTEAFF
D: TRBD1
size: -
J: TRBJ1-1
V: TRBV7-9

DNA: TGTGCCAGCAGCAGGACAGCTTTTAGCAATCAGCCCCAGCATTTT
CDR3: CASSRTAFSNQPQHF
D: -
size: -
J: TRBJ1-5
V: TRBV7-2

DNA: TGTGCCAGTATGACAGGCAACTCTGGAAACACCATATATTTT
CDR3: CASMTGNSGNTIYF
D: -
size: -
J: TRBJ1-3
V: TRBV12-3/TRBV12-4

DNA: TGTGCCAGCAGCCCCGCCTGGGGGCCGGACAATGAGCAGTTCTTC
CDR3: CASSPAWGPDNEQFF
D: -
size: -
J: TRBJ2-1
V: TRBV5-4

DNA: TGTGCCAGCAGTCTGGGACTAGCGGGATCGGGTGAGCAGTTCTTC
CDR3: CASSLGLAGSGEQFF
D: TRBD2
size: many
J: TRBJ2-1
V: TRBV12-3/TRBV12-4

DNA: TGTGCCAGCAGCTTTCAGCGGGCAGATACGCAGTATTTT
CDR3: CASSFQRADTQYF
D: -
size: few
J: TRBJ2-3
V: TRBV7-2

DNA: TGCGCCAGCAGCCAAGACCCGGGAGAGATCTACGAGCAGTACTTC
CDR3: CASSQDPGEIYEQYF
D: -
size: -
J: TRBJ2-7
V: TRBV4-3

DNA: TGTGCCAGCAGCCAAGCTGATGATCAGCCCCAGCATTTT
CDR3: CASSQADDQPQHF
D: -
size: many
J: TRBJ1-5
V: TRBV4-2